The following is a T cell receptor beta chain sequence with its context. Its antigen is unknown. Via MiXCR, TCRdb re-called the reads, giving one row per CDR3 protein. The sample has around 140,000 distinct CDR3 sequences; more than 25% are singletons. The data were obtained in a study of T cell repertoires in cytomegalovirus infection. On the study more broadly: Newly reported HLA-C-restricted and thoroughly characterized HLA-B-restricted CMV epitopes were employed. It was the public TCR beta signatures that indicated both CMV infection and matching HLA type.

V was cut by 7 bases and J by 6 bases, with 19 bases left in between. The V gene's germline CDR1 is SNHLY and CDR2 FYNNEI. The length of the CDR3 is 14 residues. Study conclusions and caveats: CMV-specific TCR beta clonotypes restricted by HLA-C were the ones dominating the ex vivo response. Identification of carriers of CMV plus the relevant HLA was performed using cumulative public TCR beta family frequency.

This rearrangement joins TRBV2 to TRBJ2-7; tentative D call: TRBD1 (5 bases). This TCR came from a human donor in good health (CMV status not recorded). Some clones in this sample may be carry-over from other donors' samples. The sequences come from CD8+ T cells from cultured PBMCs, collected from culture after CMV antigen stimulation. The CDR3 coding sequence is TGTGCCAGCACGACCTGGGTAGGGGTGAGCGAGCAGTACTTC. It codes for CASTTWVGVSEQYF. The entire variable domain, with the rest obtained from reference TRBV2 and TRBJ2-7, is as follows: EPEVTQTPSHQVTQMGQEVILRCVPISNHLYFYWYRQILGQKVEFLVSFYNNEISEKSEIFDDQFSVERPDGSNFTLKIRSTKLEDSAMYFCASTTWVGVSEQYFGPGTRLTVT.